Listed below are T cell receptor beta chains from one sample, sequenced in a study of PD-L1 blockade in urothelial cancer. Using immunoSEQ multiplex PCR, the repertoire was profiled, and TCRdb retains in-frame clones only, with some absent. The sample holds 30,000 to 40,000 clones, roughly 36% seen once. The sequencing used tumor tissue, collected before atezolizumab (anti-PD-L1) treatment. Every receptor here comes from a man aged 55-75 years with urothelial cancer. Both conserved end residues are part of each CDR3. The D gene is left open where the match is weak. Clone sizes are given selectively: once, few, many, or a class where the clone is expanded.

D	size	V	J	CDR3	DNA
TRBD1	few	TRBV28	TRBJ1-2	CASRTAARTGSFGYTF	TGTGCCAGCAGGACTGCGGCGCGGACAGGGTCTTTTGGCTACACCTTC
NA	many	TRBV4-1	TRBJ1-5	CASSPQANSNQPQHF	TGCGCCAGCAGCCCCCAGGCGAATAGCAATCAGCCCCAGCATTTT
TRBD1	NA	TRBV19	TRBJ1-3	CASSPADRGSGNTIYF	TGTGCCAGTAGTCCAGCAGACAGGGGGTCTGGAAACACCATATATTTT
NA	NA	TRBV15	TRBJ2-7	CATSRDSQGTRYEQYF	TGTGCCACCAGCAGAGATTCCCAGGGAACGCGCTACGAGCAGTACTTC
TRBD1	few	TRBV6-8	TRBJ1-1	CASSQGTANTEAFF	TGTGCCAGCAGCCAGGGGACAGCAAACACTGAAGCTTTCTTT
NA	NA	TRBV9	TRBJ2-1	CASSVDGWYEQFF	TGTGCCAGCAGCGTAGATGGGTGGTATGAGCAGTTCTTC
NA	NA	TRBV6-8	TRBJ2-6	CAISRDPGTGANVLTF	TGTGCCATCAGTCGGGACCCGGGGACTGGGGCCAACGTCCTGACTTTC
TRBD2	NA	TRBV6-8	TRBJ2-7	CASRTGGGPPYEQYF	TGTGCCAGCAGGACGGGAGGGGGACCCCCCTACGAGCAGTACTTC
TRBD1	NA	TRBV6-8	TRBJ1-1	CASTETGDTEAFF	TGTGCCAGCACCGAGACAGGGGACACTGAAGCTTTCTTT
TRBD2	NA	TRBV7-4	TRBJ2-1	CASSGTSGSYEQFF	TGTGCCAGCAGTGGGACTAGCGGGAGCTACGAGCAGTTCTTC
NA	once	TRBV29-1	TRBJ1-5	CSVEEQQGQPQHF	TGCAGCGTTGAAGAACAGCAGGGTCAGCCCCAGCATTTT
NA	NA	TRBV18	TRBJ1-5	CASSSPPGTGPNQPQHF	TGTGCCAGCTCATCTCCTCCCGGGACCGGGCCCAATCAGCCCCAGCATTTT
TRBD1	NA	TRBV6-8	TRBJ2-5	CASSRDREETQYF	TGTGCCAGCAGTCGGGACAGGGAGGAGACCCAGTACTTC
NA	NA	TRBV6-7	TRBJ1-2	CASSYGGIYGYTF	TGTGCCAGCAGTTACGGAGGGATCTATGGCTACACCTTC
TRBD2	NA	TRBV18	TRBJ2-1	CASSRRTSGGYNEQFF	TGTGCCAGCTCACGCCGGACTAGCGGGGGGTACAATGAGCAGTTCTTC
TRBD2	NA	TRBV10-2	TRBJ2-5	CASRGLAGAQETQYF	TGCGCCAGCAGGGGACTAGCGGGAGCCCAAGAGACCCAGTACTTC
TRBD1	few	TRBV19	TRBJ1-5	CASSLDHRGRNQPQHF	TGTGCCAGTAGTCTGGACCACAGGGGAAGGAATCAGCCCCAGCATTTT
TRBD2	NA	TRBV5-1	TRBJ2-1	CASSLARGLADYNEQFF	TGCGCCAGCAGCTTGGCCAGGGGACTAGCGGACTACAATGAGCAGTTCTTC
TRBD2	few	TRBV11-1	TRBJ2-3	CASSLSGGTTDTQYF	TGTGCCAGCAGCCTTAGCGGGGGGACTACAGATACGCAGTATTTT
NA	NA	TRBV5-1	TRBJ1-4	CASSWDLVDSTNEKLFF	TGCGCCAGCAGCTGGGACCTTGTAGACTCAACTAATGAAAAACTGTTTTTT
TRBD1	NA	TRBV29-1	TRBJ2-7	CSVGGQGPQTSYYEQYF	TGCAGCGTTGGGGGACAGGGCCCCCAGACCTCTTACTACGAGCAGTACTTC
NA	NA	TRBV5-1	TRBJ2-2	CASSLGGFTGELFF	TGCGCCAGCAGCTTAGGAGGGTTCACCGGGGAGCTGTTTTTT
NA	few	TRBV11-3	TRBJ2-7	CASSFFGDRSTYEQYF	TGTGCCAGCAGCTTTTTTGGGGACCGAAGTACCTACGAGCAGTACTTC
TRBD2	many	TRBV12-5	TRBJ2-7	CASTQTLAGPHEQYF	TGTGCCAGCACCCAAACACTAGCGGGGCCCCACGAGCAGTACTTC
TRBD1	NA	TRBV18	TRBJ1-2	CASSPNTGQFYGYTF	TGTGCCAGCTCACCAAACACGGGACAGTTCTATGGCTACACCTTC
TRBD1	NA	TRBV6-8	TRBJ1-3	CASRADRAGNTIYF	TGTGCCAGCAGGGCGGACAGGGCTGGAAACACCATATATTTT
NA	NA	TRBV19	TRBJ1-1	CASSAGALGDTEAFF	TGTGCCAGTAGCGCGGGGGCGCTTGGGGACACTGAAGCTTTCTTT
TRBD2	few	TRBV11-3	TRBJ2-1	CASSKTSGSYNEQFF	TGTGCCAGCAGCAAGACTAGCGGGAGTTACAATGAGCAGTTCTTC
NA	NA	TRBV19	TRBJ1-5	CASRNTGSNQPQHF	TGTGCCAGTAGAAATACAGGGAGCAATCAGCCCCAGCATTTT
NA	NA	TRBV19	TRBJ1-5	CASSMEGVGNQPQHF	TGTGCCAGTAGTATGGAGGGGGTCGGCAATCAGCCCCAGCATTTT
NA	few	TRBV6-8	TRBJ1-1	CASRLTGLWNTEAFF	TGTGCCAGCAGGCTTACAGGACTCTGGAACACTGAAGCTTTCTTT
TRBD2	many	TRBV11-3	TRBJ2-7	CASSSLTSGSSYEQYF	TGTGCCAGCAGCTCCCTGACTAGCGGGAGCTCCTACGAGCAGTACTTC
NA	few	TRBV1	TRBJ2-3	CASSQDSVTSGREDTQYF	TGCGCCAGCAGCCAAGATTCCGTGACTAGCGGGAGGGAAGATACGCAGTATTTT
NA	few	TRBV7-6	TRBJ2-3	CASEPRGGADTQYF	TGTGCCAGCGAGCCCAGGGGCGGCGCAGATACGCAGTATTTT
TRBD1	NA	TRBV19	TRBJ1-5	CASSPTGTGNQPQHF	TGTGCCAGCTCGCCGACCGGGACAGGAAATCAGCCCCAGCATTTT
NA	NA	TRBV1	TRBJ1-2	CASSQVGQGQGAYGYTF	TGCGCCAGCAGCCAAGTAGGCCAGGGACAGGGGGCCTATGGCTACACCTTC
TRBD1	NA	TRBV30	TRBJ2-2	CAWSSGRGRNTGELFF	TGTGCCTGGAGTAGCGGCAGGGGGCGTAACACCGGGGAGCTGTTTTTT
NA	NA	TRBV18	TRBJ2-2	CASSLTLLGKVAGELFF	TGTGCCAGCTCACTGACCCTGCTCGGGAAGGTGGCCGGGGAGCTGTTTTTT
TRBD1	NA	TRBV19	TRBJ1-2	CASSTGTDYGYTF	TGTGCCAGTAGTACCGGGACAGATTATGGCTACACCTTC
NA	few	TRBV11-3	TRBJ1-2	CASSLESLGRGYTF	TGTGCCAGCAGCTTAGAGAGCCTGGGACGGGGCTACACCTTC
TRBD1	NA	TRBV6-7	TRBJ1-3	CASSGRQGVDSGNTIYF	TGTGCCAGCAGTGGGAGACAGGGTGTCGATTCTGGAAACACCATATATTTT
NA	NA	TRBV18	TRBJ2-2	CASSPGRGSNTGELFF	TGTGCCAGCTCACCAGGGCGCGGGTCGAACACCGGGGAGCTGTTTTTT
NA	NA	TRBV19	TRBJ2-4	CASADPGLGRNIQYF	TGTGCCAGTGCCGATCCGGGACTCGGAAGGAACATTCAGTACTTC
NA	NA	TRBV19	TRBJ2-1	CASSIVRWDEQFF	TGTGCCAGTAGTATAGTTAGGTGGGATGAGCAGTTCTTC
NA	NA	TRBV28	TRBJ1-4	CASIEWGATNEKLFF	TGTGCCAGCATAGAATGGGGTGCAACTAATGAAAAACTGTTTTTT
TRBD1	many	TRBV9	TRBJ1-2	CASNPTPGQGLLNYGYTF	TGTGCCAGCAACCCCACCCCGGGACAGGGGCTCCTAAACTATGGCTACACCTTC
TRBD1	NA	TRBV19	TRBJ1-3	CASTLRDSSGNTIYF	TGTGCCAGTACCCTACGGGACAGCTCTGGAAACACCATATATTTT
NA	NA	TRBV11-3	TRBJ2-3	CASEIPGLVPDTQYF	TGTGCCAGCGAAATCCCCGGACTTGTCCCAGATACGCAGTATTTT
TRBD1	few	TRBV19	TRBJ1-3	CASCGTGVGNTIYF	TGTGCCAGTTGCGGGACAGGGGTTGGAAACACCATATATTTT
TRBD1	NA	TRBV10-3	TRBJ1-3	CAISEGTEGNTIYF	TGTGCCATCAGTGAGGGGACAGAAGGAAACACCATATATTTT
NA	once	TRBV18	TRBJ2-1	CASSPPGYNEQFF	TGTGCCAGCTCACCACCAGGTTACAATGAGCAGTTCTTC
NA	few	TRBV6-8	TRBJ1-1	CAINPTDTEAFF	TGTGCCATCAACCCGACAGACACTGAAGCTTTCTTT
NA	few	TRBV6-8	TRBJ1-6	CASSYADAWSSYNSPLHF	TGTGCCAGCAGTTACGCGGACGCTTGGAGCTCCTATAATTCACCCCTCCACTTT
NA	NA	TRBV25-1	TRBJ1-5	CASRAHGDSNQPQHF	TGTGCCAGCAGAGCACATGGGGATAGCAATCAGCCCCAGCATTTT
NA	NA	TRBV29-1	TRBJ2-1	CSVDYMANEQFF	TGCAGCGTAGATTACATGGCGAATGAGCAGTTCTTC
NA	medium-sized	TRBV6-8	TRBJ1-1	CASSPQTGNTEAFF	TGTGCCAGCAGCCCCCAGACGGGTAACACTGAAGCTTTCTTT
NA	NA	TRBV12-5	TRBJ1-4	CASGLMGVKEKLFF	TGTGCTAGTGGTTTGATGGGGGTTAAGGAAAAACTGTTTTTT
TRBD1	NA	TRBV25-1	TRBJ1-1	CASSPDRGNTEAFF	TGTGCCAGCAGCCCTGACAGGGGAAACACTGAAGCTTTCTTT
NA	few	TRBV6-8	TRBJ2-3	CATDGGADTQYF	TGTGCCACTGACGGAGGGGCAGATACGCAGTATTTT